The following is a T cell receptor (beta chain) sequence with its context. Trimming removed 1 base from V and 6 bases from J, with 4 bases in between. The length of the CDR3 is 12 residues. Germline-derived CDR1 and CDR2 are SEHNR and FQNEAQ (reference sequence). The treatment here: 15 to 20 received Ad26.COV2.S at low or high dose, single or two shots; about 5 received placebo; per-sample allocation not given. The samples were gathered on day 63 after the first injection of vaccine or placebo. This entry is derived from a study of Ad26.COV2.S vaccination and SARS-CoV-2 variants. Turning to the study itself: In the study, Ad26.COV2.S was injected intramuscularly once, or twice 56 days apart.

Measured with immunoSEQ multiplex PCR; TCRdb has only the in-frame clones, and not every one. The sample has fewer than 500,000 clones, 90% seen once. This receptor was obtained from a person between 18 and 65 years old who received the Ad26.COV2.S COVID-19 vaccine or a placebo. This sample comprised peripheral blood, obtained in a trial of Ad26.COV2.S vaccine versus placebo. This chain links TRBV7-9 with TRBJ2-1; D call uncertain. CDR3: CASSLGSNEQFF. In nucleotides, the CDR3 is TGTGCCAGCAGCTTAGGTAGCAATGAGCAGTTCTTC. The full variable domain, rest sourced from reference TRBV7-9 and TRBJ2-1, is DTGVSQNPRHKITKRGQNVTFRCDPISEHNRLYWYRQTLGQGPEFLTYFQNEAQLEKSRLLSDRFSAERPKGSFSTLEIQRTEQGDSAMYLCASSLGSNEQFFGPGTRLTVL.